The rows below give T cell receptor beta chains drawn from one sample of a study of OX40 agonist ivuxolimab in advanced cancers. Sequencing was performed with immunoSEQ multiplex PCR; in TCRdb, only in-frame clones are kept and a portion is missing. The sample yields approximately 34,000 clones, under 90% seen once. Sequencing was performed on CD4+ or CD8+ T cells sorted from blood, taken in a trial of the OX40 agonist ivuxolimab. The receptors stem from an adult with an advanced solid tumor such as melanoma, head and neck, liver or kidney cancer. Both conserved end residues are part of each CDR3. A D gene is named only where the DNA matches it firmly. A clone size is listed for some rows: how often the clone was seen (once, few, many), or a class if it is expanded.

TRBV7-2	12	NA	TRBJ2-4	NA	CASSLVADIQYF	TGTGCCAGCAGCTTAGTAGCGGACATTCAGTACTTC
TRBV11-2	17	NA	TRBJ2-5	NA	CASSLDQRAAAGETQYF	TGTGCCAGCAGCTTAGACCAGCGGGCGGCGGCAGGAGAGACCCAGTACTTC
TRBV5-1	15	NA	TRBJ1-5	NA	CASSLEAGFNQPQHF	TGCGCCAGCAGCTTGGAAGCGGGTTTCAATCAGCCCCAGCATTTT
TRBV19	15	NA	TRBJ1-4	NA	CASSPRQDSNEKLFF	TGTGCCAGTAGTCCGAGACAGGACTCTAATGAAAAACTGTTTTTT
TRBV11-2	15	TRBD1	TRBJ1-3	NA	CASSSRTGEVNTIYF	TGTGCCAGCAGCTCGCGGACAGGGGAAGTCAACACCATATATTTT
TRBV11-2	12	NA	TRBJ1-5	NA	CASSLRGQPQHF	TGTGCCAGCAGCCTCCGGGGTCAGCCCCAGCATTTT
TRBV28	14	TRBD1	TRBJ1-2	once	CASRDTGAPRGYTF	TGTGCCAGCAGAGACACAGGGGCGCCTCGAGGCTACACCTTC
TRBV7-2	15	TRBD2	TRBJ2-7	NA	CASSLGPGGSYEQYF	TGTGCCAGCAGCTTAGGACCGGGAGGTTCCTACGAGCAGTACTTC
TRBV4-1	14	TRBD1	TRBJ2-5	NA	CASSKTGGGETQYF	TGCGCCAGCAGCAAGACAGGGGGCGGGGAGACCCAGTACTTC
TRBV6-6	12	NA	TRBJ1-2	NA	CASTLADYGYTF	TGTGCCAGCACCCTAGCAGACTATGGCTACACCTTC
TRBV9	18	TRBD1	TRBJ2-4	NA	CASSVNSGTGDAKNIQYF	TGTGCCAGCAGCGTCAATTCCGGGACAGGGGACGCCAAAAACATTCAGTACTTC
TRBV6-5	14	TRBD2	TRBJ2-7	once	CASSRAGVAHEQYF	TGTGCCAGCAGTCGGGCGGGAGTAGCCCACGAGCAGTACTTC
TRBV2	12	NA	TRBJ2-5	NA	CASGRYGETQYF	TGTGCCAGCGGACGATATGGGGAGACCCAGTACTTC
TRBV7-2	15	NA	TRBJ2-3	NA	CASSLRVLDTDTQYF	TGTGCCAGCAGCCTCAGGGTCCTTGACACAGATACGCAGTATTTT
TRBV5-1	17	NA	TRBJ1-2	NA	CASSLESPDRPTYGYTF	TGCGCCAGCAGCTTGGAATCACCCGACAGGCCAACCTATGGCTACACCTTC
TRBV6-5	14	TRBD1	TRBJ1-5	NA	CASSLGRGGQPQHF	TGTGCCAGCAGTTTGGGCAGGGGGGGCCAGCCCCAGCATTTT
TRBV7-2	15	NA	TRBJ2-2	NA	CASSLVATNTGELFF	TGTGCCAGCAGCTTAGTTGCGACTAACACCGGGGAGCTGTTTTTT
TRBV15	15	NA	TRBJ1-1	NA	CATSRDRRENTEAFF	TGTGCCACCAGCAGAGACAGAAGGGAAAACACTGAAGCTTTCTTT
TRBV11-3	17	TRBD2	TRBJ2-1	NA	CASSLGLAGTPYNEQFF	TGTGCCAGCAGCTTAGGCCTAGCGGGGACCCCCTACAATGAGCAGTTCTTC
TRBV7-2	16	NA	TRBJ2-5	NA	CASSPGGWGYQETQYF	TGTGCCAGCAGCCCCGGGGGATGGGGGTACCAAGAGACCCAGTACTTC
TRBV15	13	NA	TRBJ1-2	NA	CATSSPRRSGYTF	TGTGCCACCAGCAGCCCAAGAAGATCCGGCTACACCTTC
TRBV7-2	15	NA	TRBJ1-1	NA	CASSLRSGRNTEAFF	TGTGCCAGCAGCTTAAGATCGGGCAGGAACACTGAAGCTTTCTTT
TRBV15	13	NA	TRBJ2-7	NA	CATSKRAGREQYF	TGTGCCACCAGCAAAAGGGCAGGGAGAGAGCAGTACTTC
TRBV19	14	NA	TRBJ1-1	once	CASTYDRMNTEAFF	TGTGCCAGTACCTACGACAGGATGAACACTGAAGCTTTCTTT
TRBV4-2	15	NA	TRBJ2-3	NA	CASSLHSGGTDTQYF	TGTGCCAGCAGCCTCCATAGCGGTGGAACAGATACGCAGTATTTT
TRBV6-8	16	NA	TRBJ2-6	NA	CASSYSGGSGANVLTF	TGTGCCAGCAGTTACTCCGGGGGCTCTGGGGCCAACGTCCTGACTTTC
TRBV7-2	15	NA	TRBJ2-5	few	CASSYNPGGSETQYF	TGTGCCAGCAGCTACAATCCCGGGGGATCAGAGACCCAGTACTTC
TRBV5-4	16	TRBD2	TRBJ2-7	NA	CASSLSLAGGQDEQYF	TGTGCCAGCAGCTTATCGCTAGCGGGGGGGCAAGACGAGCAGTACTTC
TRBV7-2	13	NA	TRBJ1-2	NA	CASSLLTAYGYTF	TGTGCCAGCAGCTTACTCACGGCCTATGGCTACACCTTC
TRBV5-4	16	NA	TRBJ1-3	NA	CASSLGGGTSGNTIYF	TGTGCCAGCAGCTTGGGGGGAGGGACCTCTGGAAACACCATATATTTT
TRBV7-3	19	TRBD2	TRBJ2-3	NA	CASSLTSGGYGSSTDTQYF	TGTGCCAGCAGCTTAACTAGCGGGGGGTATGGTTCTAGCACAGATACGCAGTATTTT
TRBV5-1	15	TRBD1	TRBJ2-2	NA	CASSPGQGETGELFF	TGCGCCAGCAGCCCTGGACAGGGGGAGACCGGGGAGCTGTTTTTT
TRBV6-5	11	NA	TRBJ2-5	NA	CATTGLETQYF	TGTGCCACCACAGGGTTGGAGACCCAGTACTTC
TRBV28	16	NA	TRBJ1-4	NA	CASSLTAGNRGEKLFF	TGTGCCAGCAGTTTAACGGCAGGGAATAGGGGTGAAAAACTGTTTTTT
TRBV30	16	NA	TRBJ1-5	few	CAWSVRGSMSNQPQHF	TGTGCCTGGAGTGTACGGGGATCCATGAGCAATCAGCCCCAGCATTTT
TRBV30	13	NA	TRBJ1-6	NA	CAWSVTVRSPLHF	TGTGCCTGGAGTGTAACAGTCAGGTCACCCCTCCACTTT
TRBV6-4	15	TRBD1	TRBJ2-3	NA	CASSQTPTGEDTQYF	TGTGCCAGCAGCCAAACCCCTACAGGGGAGGATACGCAGTATTTT
TRBV6-5	12	NA	TRBJ1-3	NA	CASHSSGNTIYF	TGTGCCAGCCATAGCTCTGGAAACACCATATATTTT
TRBV2	16	TRBD2	TRBJ2-3	NA	CASSGGLNSGADTQYF	TGTGCCAGCAGTGGAGGGTTGAATAGCGGGGCAGATACGCAGTATTTT
TRBV6-5	11	NA	TRBJ1-1	NA	CASRSRGEAFF	TGTGCCAGCAGATCCAGGGGAGAAGCTTTCTTT
TRBV5-4	15	TRBD2	TRBJ2-5	NA	CASRTGLAGVETQYF	TGTGCCAGCAGAACGGGACTAGCGGGAGTAGAGACCCAGTACTTC